Each of the 14 T cell receptor beta chains below was sequenced from the same sample in a study of blood T cell repertoires in COVID-19. Measured with immunoSEQ multiplex PCR; TCRdb has only the in-frame clones, and not every one. The profile covers about 230,000 clones, with roughly 85% appearing a single time and approximately 5.1% taken by the ten largest. Material: peripheral blood. These receptors all come from a man aged 45 to 65 with COVID-19, enrolled during active disease.

This chain connects TRBV7-2 to TRBJ2-5; D is unresolved. Trimming took 5 bases from V and 5 from J, leaving 18 bases between them. Germline V lookup: CDR1 SGHTA, CDR2 FQGNSA. This CDR3 contains 15 residues. CDR3 in DNA: TGTGCCAGCAGCCCGTCACAACTGAGGCTTGAGACCCAGTACTTC. It translates to CASSPSQLRLETQYF.

The chain has TRBV10-3 and TRBJ2-3, with D unclear. The CDR3 sequence is 16 residues long. The V end was cut by 4 bases, the J end by 2 bases, with 16 bases between. The V gene's germline CDR1 is ENHRY and CDR2 SYGVKD. The CDR3 is CAISVGYSNPTDTQYF. CDR3 bases: TGTGCCATCAGTGTAGGATACAGTAATCCCACAGATACGCAGTATTTT.

This clone was seen a few times. The V gene is TRBV6-2 or TRBV6-3, the J gene TRBJ1-2; D not certain. V lost 3 bases, J lost 0 bases, and 14 bases lay in between. This CDR3 comprises 16 residues. The germline V gene encodes CDR1 MNHEY and CDR2 SVGEGT. The CDR3 loop is CASSYSGRGANYGYTF. In DNA, the CDR3 is TGTGCCAGCAGTTATTCCGGACGGGGAGCTAACTATGGCTACACCTTC.

In this sample, this clone turned up a few times. The chain links TRBV13 to TRBJ2-7; tentatively, D is TRBD1 (6 bases). The CDR3 runs to 13 residues. CDR1 is PRHDT, CDR2 FYEKMQ, per germline (reference sequence). V dropped 3 bases and J dropped 3 bases, with 9 bases sitting between them. The CDR3 region is CASSFGQSYEQYF. The CDR3 DNA reads TGTGCCAGCAGCTTCGGACAGAGCTACGAGCAGTACTTC.

The V gene is TRBV10-1, the J gene TRBJ1-1; 8 bases agree with TRBD1. This CDR3 comprises 13 residues. The J segment lost 1 base and the V segment lost 6 bases, leaving 1 base of the junction unmatched. CDR1 is WNHNN and CDR2 is SYGVQD in the germline V gene (reference sequence). The DNA of the CDR3 is TGCGCCAGCAGGGACAGGGAGAACACTGAAGCTTTCTTT. Residues: CASRDRENTEAFF.

This clone has a single count. The rearrangement links TRBV6-6 to TRBJ2-1, with TRBD1 identical over 11 bases. The ends lost 4 bases at V and 3 bases at J; junction bases unmatched: 2. This CDR3 has 15 residues. The germline gives CDR1 MNHNY, CDR2 SVGAGI (reference sequence). CDR3 DNA: TGTGCCAGCAGTTGGACAGGGGGCGGCTACAATGAGCAGTTCTTC. This encodes CASSWTGGGYNEQFF.

CDR3 sequence: CASGAGVGRTEQYF. The CDR3 DNA is TGTGCCAGTGGCGCGGGGGTTGGGAGGACCGAGCAGTACTTC. This rearrangement joins TRBV19 to TRBJ2-7, with 7 bases matching TRBD2. Germline-derived CDR1 and CDR2 are LNHDA and SQIVND (reference sequence). V was pared by 8 bases and J by 6 bases, with 13 bases of the junction left unmatched. This CDR3 is 14 amino acids long. The full variable domain, its missing parts supplied by reference TRBV19 and TRBJ2-7, is DGGITQSPKYLFRKEGQNVTLSCEQNLNHDAMYWYRQDPGQGLRLIYYSQIVNDFQKGDIAEGYSVSREKKESFPLTVTSAQKNPTAFYLCASGAGVGRTEQYFGPGTRLTVT.

The J gene is TRBJ2-1, the V gene TRBV3-1 (or the pseudogene TRBV3-2); 8 bases align to TRBD2. CDR1 is LGHDT, CDR2 YNNKEL, per germline (reference sequence). The CDR3 has 16 amino acids. After removal of 5 bases from V and 7 bases from J, the junction contained 13 bases not matched to a gene. Here the CDR3 reads CASSAPRTSSGNEQFF. CDR3 bases: TGTGCCAGCAGCGCCCCCCGGACTAGCAGTGGGAATGAGCAGTTCTTC.

This sequence joins TRBV10-1 and TRBJ2-7; tentatively, D is TRBD2 (8 bases). V lost 6 bases to trimming and J lost 2 bases, with 20 bases between them. Germline assignment: CDR1 WNHNN and CDR2 SYGVQD (reference sequence). CDR3 length: 16 residues. In nucleotides, the CDR3 is TGCGCCAGCAGCTCTTCGGGACAGCGGGGGACCTACGAGCAGTACTTC. It yields the protein CASSSSGQRGTYEQYF.

The genes are TRBV19 and TRBJ1-2; 7 nucleotides align to TRBD1. CDR3 size: 15 residues. Germline CDR1 reads LNHDA; CDR2 reads SQIVND (reference sequence). With 3 bases clipped from V and 0 bases from J, the junction kept 4 bases outside the gene matches. This chain's CDR3 is CASSIRQGANYGYTF. CDR3 coding DNA: TGTGCCAGTAGTATTCGGCAGGGGGCTAACTATGGCTACACCTTC. Using reference TRBV19 and TRBJ1-2 for the parts outside the CDR3, the full variable domain is DGGITQSPKYLFRKEGQNVTLSCEQNLNHDAMYWYRQDPGQGLRLIYYSQIVNDFQKGDIAEGYSVSREKKESFPLTVTSAQKNPTAFYLCASSIRQGANYGYTFGSGTRLTVV.

The genes are TRBV4-3 and TRBJ2-1; 7 positions agree with TRBD1. The CDR3 length is 22 residues. CDR1 LGHNA and CDR2 YSLEER come from the germline V gene. V dropped 1 base and J dropped 7; count of bases not matched to a gene: 28. CDR3 amino acids: CASSQVCRKDRARNKVRNEQFF. The CDR3 nucleotides are TGCGCCAGCAGCCAAGTTTGCCGAAAAGACAGGGCAAGAAACAAGGTTCGAAATGAGCAGTTCTTC.

To note about this clone: Different DNA sequences within this sample yield the same CDR3. CDR3 amino acids: CASSVRASGGADEQFF. CDR3 in DNA: TGTGCCAGCAGCGTAAGGGCTAGCGGGGGGGCCGATGAGCAGTTCTTC. V usage is TRBV9 and J usage is TRBJ2-1; TRBD2 matches at 12 bases. The CDR3 runs 16 residues. V lost 1 base, J lost 8 bases, and 7 bases stayed unmatched. Germline CDR1 and CDR2: SGDLS and YYNGEE.

J is TRBJ2-1 and V is TRBV19, with 14 positions matching TRBD2. The germline CDR1 and CDR2 sequences are LNHDA and SQIVND (reference sequence). This CDR3 has 18 residues. The J segment lost 4 bases and the V segment lost 3 bases, leaving 8 bases of the junction unmatched. The CDR3 loop is CASSIIGLAGGRYNEQFF. DNA for the CDR3: TGTGCCAGTAGTATCATAGGACTAGCGGGGGGCCGGTACAATGAGCAGTTCTTC.

This chain links TRBV5-4 with TRBJ1-2, with D perhaps matching TRBD1 (5 bases). V was shortened by 0 bases and J by 2 bases, with 17 bases between the two germline ends. The V gene's germline CDR1 is SGHNT and CDR2 YYREEE (reference sequence). There are 17 residues in the CDR3. This chain's CDR3 is CASSLGWGGALNYGYTF. CDR3 coding DNA: TGTGCCAGCAGCTTGGGTTGGGGTGGGGCCCTAAACTATGGCTACACCTTC.